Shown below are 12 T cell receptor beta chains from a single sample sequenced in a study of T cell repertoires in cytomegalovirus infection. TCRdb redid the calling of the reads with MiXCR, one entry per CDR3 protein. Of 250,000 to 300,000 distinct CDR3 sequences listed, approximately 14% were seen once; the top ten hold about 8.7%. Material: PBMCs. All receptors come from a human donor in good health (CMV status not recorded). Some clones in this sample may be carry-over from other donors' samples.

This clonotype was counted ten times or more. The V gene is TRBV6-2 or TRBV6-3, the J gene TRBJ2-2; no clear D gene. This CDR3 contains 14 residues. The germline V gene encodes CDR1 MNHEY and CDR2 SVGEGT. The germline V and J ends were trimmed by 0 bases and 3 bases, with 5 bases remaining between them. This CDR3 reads CASSYSADTGELFF. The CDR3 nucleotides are TGTGCCAGCAGTTACTCGGCGGACACCGGGGAGCTGTTTTTT.

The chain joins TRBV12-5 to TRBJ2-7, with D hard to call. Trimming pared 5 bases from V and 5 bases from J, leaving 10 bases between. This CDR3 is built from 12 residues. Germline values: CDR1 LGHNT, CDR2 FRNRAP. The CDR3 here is CASGPLADEQYF. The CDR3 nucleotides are TGTGCTAGTGGTCCGTTAGCAGACGAGCAGTACTTC.

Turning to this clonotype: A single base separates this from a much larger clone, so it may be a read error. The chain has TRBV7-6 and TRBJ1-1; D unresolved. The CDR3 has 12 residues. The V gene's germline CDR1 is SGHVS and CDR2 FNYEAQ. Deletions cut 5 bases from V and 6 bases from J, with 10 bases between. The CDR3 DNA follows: TGTGCCAGCAGCCGTCCACACCCTGAAGCTTTCTTT. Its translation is CASSRPHPEAFF. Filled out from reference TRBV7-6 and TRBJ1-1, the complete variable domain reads GAGVSQSPRYKVTKRGQDVALRCDPISGHVSLYWYRQALGQGPEFLTYFNYEAQQDKSGLPNDRFSAERPEGSISTLTIQRTEQRDSAMYRCASSRPHPEAFFGQGTRLTVV.

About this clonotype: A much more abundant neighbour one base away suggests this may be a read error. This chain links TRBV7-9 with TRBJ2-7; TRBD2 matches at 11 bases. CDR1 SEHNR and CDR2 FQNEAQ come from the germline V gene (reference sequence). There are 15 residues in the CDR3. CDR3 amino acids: CACSLAGLAVYEQYF. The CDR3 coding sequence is TGTGCCTGCAGCTTAGCGGGACTAGCGGTCTACGAGCAGTACTTC.

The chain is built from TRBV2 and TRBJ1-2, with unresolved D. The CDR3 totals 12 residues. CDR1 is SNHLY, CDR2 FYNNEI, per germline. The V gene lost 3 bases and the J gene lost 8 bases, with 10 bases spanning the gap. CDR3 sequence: CASSEETVGYTF. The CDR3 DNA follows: TGTGCCAGCAGTGAGGAAACTGTAGGCTACACCTTC.

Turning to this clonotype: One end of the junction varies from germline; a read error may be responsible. The CDR3 reads CPSSFRAEQYF. The CDR3 nucleotides are TGTCCCAGCAGTTTTAGGGCGGAGCAGTACTTC. This chain joins TRBV12-3 or TRBV12-4 and TRBJ2-7; D gene ambiguous. The length of the CDR3 is 11 residues.

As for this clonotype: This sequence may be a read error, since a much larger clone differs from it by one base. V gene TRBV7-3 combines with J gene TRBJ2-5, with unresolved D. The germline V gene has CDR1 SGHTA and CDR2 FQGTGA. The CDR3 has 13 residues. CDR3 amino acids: CASSGGVQETQCF. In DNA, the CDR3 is TGTGCCAGCAGCGGCGGAGTGCAAGAGACCCAGTGCTTC.

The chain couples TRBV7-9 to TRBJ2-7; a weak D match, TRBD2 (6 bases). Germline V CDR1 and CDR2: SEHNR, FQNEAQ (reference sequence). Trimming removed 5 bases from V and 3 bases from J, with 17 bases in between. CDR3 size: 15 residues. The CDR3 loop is CASSLSQGGLYEQYF. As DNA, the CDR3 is TGTGCCAGCAGCCTTAGCCAGGGAGGCCTCTACGAGCAGTACTTC. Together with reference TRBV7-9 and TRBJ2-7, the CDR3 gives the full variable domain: DTGVSQNPRHKITKRGQNVTFRCDPISEHNRLYWYRQTLGQGPEFLTYFQNEAQLEKSRLLSDRFSAERPKGSFSTLEIQRTEQGDSAMYLCASSLSQGGLYEQYFGPGTRLTVT.

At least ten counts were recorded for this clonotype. The CDR3 sequence: CASSPGTGYEKLFF. The CDR3, as DNA: TGTGCCAGCAGCCCGGGGACAGGGTACGAAAAACTGTTTTTT. This chain links TRBV7-9 with TRBJ1-4, with 9 bases fitting TRBD1. With V trimmed by 5 bases and J by 8 bases, 6 bases remained unmatched. CDR1 and CDR2 from the germline V gene are SEHNR and FQNEAQ (reference sequence). The CDR3 has 14 residues.

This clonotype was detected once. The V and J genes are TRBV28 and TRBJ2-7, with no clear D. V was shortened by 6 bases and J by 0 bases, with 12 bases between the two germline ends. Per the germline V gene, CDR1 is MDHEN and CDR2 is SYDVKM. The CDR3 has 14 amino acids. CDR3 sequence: CASSAVGSSYEQYF. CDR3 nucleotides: TGTGCCAGCAGCGCGGTTGGAAGCTCCTACGAGCAGTACTTC.

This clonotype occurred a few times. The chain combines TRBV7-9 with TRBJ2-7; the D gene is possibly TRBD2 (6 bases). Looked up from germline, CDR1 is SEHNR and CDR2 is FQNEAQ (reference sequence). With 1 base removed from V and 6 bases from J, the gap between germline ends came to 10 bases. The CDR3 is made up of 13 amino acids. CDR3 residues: CASSLVGGLEQYF. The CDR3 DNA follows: TGTGCCAGCAGCTTAGTTGGAGGGCTCGAGCAGTACTTC.

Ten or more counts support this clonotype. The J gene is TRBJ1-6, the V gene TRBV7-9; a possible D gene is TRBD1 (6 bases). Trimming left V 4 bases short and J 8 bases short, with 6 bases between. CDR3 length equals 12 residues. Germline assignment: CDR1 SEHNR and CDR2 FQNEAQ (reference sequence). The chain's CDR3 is CASSYRDSPLHF. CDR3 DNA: TGTGCCAGCAGCTACAGGGATTCACCCCTCCACTTT. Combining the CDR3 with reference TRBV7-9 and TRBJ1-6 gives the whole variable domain DTGVSQNPRHKITKRGQNVTFRCDPISEHNRLYWYRQTLGQGPEFLTYFQNEAQLEKSRLLSDRFSAERPKGSFSTLEIQRTEQGDSAMYLCASSYRDSPLHFGNGTRLTVT.